The 17 T cell receptor beta chains listed next were all sequenced from one sample in a study of T cells after posttransplantation cyclophosphamide. Generated by immunoSEQ multiplex PCR, the TCRdb table keeps only in-frame clones and is missing some. The repertoire holds 31,000 or so clones, with roughly nine tenths as singletons. The naive gate required viable CD3+CD4+ or CD3+CD8+ cells with CCR7+CD45RA+CD45RO-CD95-CD27+CD28+ phenotype. Sequenced material: naive CD4+ T cells sorted from blood. These receptors were obtained from a man under 40 in good health and a related stem cell transplant donor.

This clone has just one count. The V and J genes are TRBV6-5 and TRBJ2-3; D ambiguous. Germline values: CDR1 MNHEY, CDR2 SVGAGI. The CDR3 consists of 13 residues. Trimming took off 4 bases at V and 2 bases at J, with 7 bases between the two ends. CDR3 DNA sequence: TGTGCCAGCAGTTCTACGTTCACAGATACGCAGTATTTT. Translation: CASSSTFTDTQYF.

On this clone itself: One end of the junction varies from germline; a read error may be responsible. CDR3 residues: CASRKEVTRGIF. The CDR3 DNA is TGTGCCAGCCGAAAGGAGGTAACCCGTGGGATTTTT. The chain recombines TRBV6-1 with TRBJ1-4; no firm D call. Germline V CDR1 and CDR2: MNHNS, SASEGT. CDR3 length: 12 amino acids.

The chain combines TRBV6-1 with TRBJ2-7; 9 nucleotides agree with TRBD1. Germline V CDR1 and CDR2: MNHNS, SASEGT. The CDR3 runs 14 residues. The J segment lost 7 bases and the V segment lost 4 bases, leaving 8 bases of the junction unmatched. The CDR3 region has the DNA TGTGCCAGCAGTGTCCAGACAGGGGGGTCAGAGCAGTACTTC. This codes for CASSVQTGGSEQYF.

The chain recombines TRBV19 with TRBJ2-2; TRBD1 aligns across 9 bases. The CDR3 consists of 16 residues. Germline CDR1 reads LNHDA; CDR2 reads SQIVND (reference sequence). V lost 4 bases and J lost 1; bases outside the gene matches: 4. This CDR3 is CASSTLTGGNTGELFF. The CDR3 region has the DNA TGTGCCAGTAGTACACTGACAGGGGGGAACACCGGGGAGCTGTTTTTT.

This clone has a single count. The chain recombines TRBV19 with TRBJ1-1, with D tentatively TRBD1 (5 bases). The CDR3 loop spans 13 amino acids. From germline, CDR1 is LNHDA and CDR2 SQIVND (reference sequence). V was pared by 7 bases and J by 5 bases, with 14 bases between. The CDR3 nucleotides are TGTGCCAGTACCCTTTGGGGGGAAACTGAAGCTTTCTTT. As protein: CASTLWGETEAFF.

This clone came up once. This chain links TRBV19 with TRBJ1-2; D is perhaps TRBD1 (5 bases). CDR3 size: 15 residues. Between the trimmed V and J ends, which lost 9 bases and 0 bases, there was a span of 17 bases. Per germline, CDR1 LNHDA and CDR2 SQIVND (reference sequence). In nucleotides, the CDR3 is TGTGCCAGCCTAGAAAGGGGCCAGGCTAACTATGGCTACACCTTC. Translating it yields CASLERGQANYGYTF.

The gene calls are TRBV7-6 and TRBJ2-3, with D maybe TRBD2 (5 bases). Deletions cut 1 base from V and 2 bases from J, with 13 bases between. CDR1 is SGHVS, CDR2 FNYEAQ, per germline. CDR3 length: 16 residues. The chain's CDR3 is CASSLVTGIVTDTQYF. The CDR3 DNA reads TGTGCCAGCAGCTTAGTTACCGGGATTGTCACAGATACGCAGTATTTT.

The rearrangement joins TRBV4-1 to TRBJ2-5; 7 nucleotides match TRBD2. The CDR3 is 19 amino acids. Germline CDR1 reads MGHRA; CDR2 reads YSYEKL. The trim removed 0 bases at V and 1 base at J, leaving 14 bases unmatched. CDR3 DNA sequence: TGCGCCAGCAGCCAAGATTTTTCTAGCGGCCGAAAAATCCAAGAGACCCAGTACTTC. Its translation is CASSQDFSSGRKIQETQYF.

The chain carries TRBV7-9 and TRBJ2-7; D is ambiguous. This CDR3 spans 13 amino acids. In germline, CDR1 is SEHNR, CDR2 FQNEAQ (reference sequence). Deletions cut 5 bases from V and 4 bases from J, with 12 bases between. The CDR3 loop reads CASSPDTIYEQYF. CDR3 sequence (DNA): TGTGCCAGCAGCCCCGACACCATTTACGAGCAGTACTTC.

V gene TRBV5-1 combines with J gene TRBJ2-7; unclear D gene. The CDR3 contains 13 residues. Between the trimmed V and J ends, which lost 0 bases and 0 bases, there was a span of 4 bases. Germline V gene lookup returns CDR1 SGHRS and CDR2 YFSETQ. CDR3 coding DNA: TGCGCCAGCAGCTTGGAGAGCTCCTACGAGCAGTACTTC. It yields the protein CASSLESSYEQYF.

The V call is TRBV27, the J call TRBJ2-2; no clear D. CDR3 size: 16 residues. V was shortened by 6 bases and J by 0 bases, with 14 bases between the two germline ends. Germline CDR1 MNHEY, CDR2 SMNVEV (reference sequence). The CDR3 reads CASSSGFTANTGELFF. As DNA, the CDR3 is TGTGCCAGCAGCTCCGGTTTTACCGCGAACACCGGGGAGCTGTTTTTT.

This clone was detected only a few times. The chain carries TRBV10-3 and TRBJ1-1; D is unclear. The CDR3 runs 13 residues. CDR1 and CDR2 from the germline V gene are ENHRY and SYGVKD. Trimming took off 5 bases at V and 5 bases at J, with 12 bases between the two ends. The CDR3 coding sequence is TGTGCCATCAGTCCTACAGCTGTTACTGAAGCTTTCTTT. This sequence encodes CAISPTAVTEAFF.

This chain joins TRBV5-8 and TRBJ1-2, with TRBD1 matching over 8 bases. The CDR3 loop spans 15 amino acids. Germline V gene data show CDR1 as SGHTS and CDR2 as YDEGEE. The junction had 2 bases not matched to a gene; V was cut back by 0 bases and J by 1 base. CDR3: CASSLAGQGNYGYTF. The CDR3 nucleotides are TGTGCCAGCAGCTTGGCAGGACAGGGTAACTATGGCTACACCTTC.

This chain links TRBV5-6 with TRBJ1-2, with 7 bases identical to TRBD1. CDR1 is SGHDT and CDR2 is YYEEEE in the germline V gene. The V gene end was trimmed by 4 bases and the J gene end by 3 bases; junction bases not matched to a gene: 6. The CDR3 has 14 residues. CDR3: CASSADREDYGYTF. For the CDR3, the DNA is TGTGCCAGCAGCGCCGACAGGGAAGACTATGGCTACACCTTC.

This clone was seen just once. V usage is TRBV5-4 and J usage is TRBJ2-2; a possible D gene is TRBD2 (5 bases). CDR3 size: 16 residues. Germline values: CDR1 SGHNT, CDR2 YYREEE (reference sequence). Trimming took 3 bases from V and 1 from J, leaving 13 bases between them. CDR3 nucleotide sequence: TGTGCCAGCAGCTACCCAAGAGCGGAGAACACCGGGGAGCTGTTTTTT. This codes for CASSYPRAENTGELFF.

This chain uses TRBV11-2 with TRBJ1-1; perhaps TRBD1 as D (6 bases). The CDR3 is 15 residues long. Between the trimmed V and J ends, which lost 1 base and 4 bases, there was a span of 13 bases. Germline CDR1 is SGHAT and CDR2 is FQNNGV. CDR3 loop: CASSLAVGAGTEAFF. The CDR3 nucleotides are TGTGCCAGCAGCTTAGCCGTGGGGGCCGGCACTGAAGCTTTCTTT.

The chain couples TRBV7-3 to TRBJ1-2, with no clear D. Looked up from germline, CDR1 is SGHTA and CDR2 is FQGTGA. V was pared by 0 bases and J by 3 bases, with 14 bases between. The CDR3 is 16 amino acids. The CDR3 DNA reads as TGTGCCAGCAGCTTAACGAGCGGCAGGCGTCACTATGGCTACACCTTC. It codes for CASSLTSGRRHYGYTF.